This T cell receptor (beta chain) originates from a study of cytomegalovirus exposure and HLA in healthy donors. In the PCR, 60 Vbeta and 13 Jbeta primers were used. Original data processing: An analysis that came later counted some 80 million unique TCR beta chains, approximately 10 million shared. Generated by immunoSEQ multiplex PCR, the TCRdb table keeps only in-frame clones and is missing some. V, J and clone size are taken as reported in that table, and D and trimming were inferred from the DNA itself. The sample holds about 59,000 clones, roughly 84% seen once. Trimming cost V 3 bases and J 7 bases; bases outside gene matches: 7. Germline V gene sequence: CDR1 GTSNPN, CDR2 SVGIG (reference sequence). The CDR3 consists of 13 residues. Broader study findings: Presence/absence analyses assumed roughly uniform sequencing depth across donors. The study flagged about 150 TCR beta chains as cytomegalovirus-associated.

Concerning this clone itself: As yet, its antigen is unknown.

The specimen sequenced was PBMCs. This clonotype was obtained from a human donor in good health. The chain is built from TRBV30 and TRBJ2-7, with TRBD1 matching 9 bases. DNA for the CDR3: TGTGCCTGGAGGAGACAGGGGGATTTTGAGCAGTACTTC. Encoded protein: CAWRRQGDFEQYF.